The 5 T cell receptor beta chains below were found in one sample sequenced in a study of graft-versus-host responses after intestinal transplantation. The assay was immunoSEQ multiplex PCR, and TCRdb's table has in-frame clones only and misses some. The sample yields 3,500 to 5,000 clones, almost 85% seen once. Graft specimens yielded both intraepithelial and lamina propria lymphocytes. Sequences were derived from ileum tissue, sampled 650 to 690 days after intestinal transplant. The receptors originated from a human patient who received an intestinal transplant, so some T cells may come from the graft donor.

CDR3 in DNA: TGTGCCATCAGTGAGTCGGGCGGGGGGGCAATGGAGACCCAGTACTTC. Translated, it gives CAISESGGGAMETQYF. The chain combines TRBV10-3 with TRBJ2-5, with TRBD2 matching 9 bases. The CDR3 is 16 residues long. Trimming took 0 bases from V and 5 from J; bases not matched to a gene: 7. CDR1 and CDR2 (germline): ENHRY, SYGVKD.

V gene TRBV7-2 combines with J gene TRBJ2-5; 7 nucleotides match TRBD2. The CDR3 totals 17 residues. Germline V gene data show CDR1 as SGHTA and CDR2 as FQGNSA. V was pared by 4 bases and J by 2 bases, with 13 bases of the junction left unmatched. The CDR3 sequence is CASSSPTSRRGQETQYF. The CDR3 nucleotides are TGTGCCAGCAGCTCCCCCACCTCTCGGCGGGGGCAAGAGACCCAGTACTTC.

The V gene is TRBV5-1, the J gene TRBJ1-5; no clear D. There are 13 residues in the CDR3. Germline V gives CDR1 SGHRS, CDR2 YFSETQ. Trimming took 0 bases from V and 4 from J, leaving 5 bases between them. The CDR3 is CASSLAENQPQHF. The CDR3 DNA is TGCGCCAGCAGCTTGGCTGAGAATCAGCCCCAGCATTTT. The complete variable domain, with remaining parts taken from reference TRBV5-1 and TRBJ1-5, reads KAGVTQTPRYLIKTRGQQVTLSCSPISGHRSVSWYQQTPGQGLQFLFEYFSETQRNKGNFPGRFSGRQFSNSRSEMNVSTLELGDSALYLCASSLAENQPQHFGDGTRLSIL.

The rearrangement joins TRBV5-1 to TRBJ1-6; tentative D call: TRBD1 (6 bases). Germline CDR1 is SGHRS and CDR2 is YFSETQ. The germline V and J ends were trimmed by 0 bases and 7 bases, with 17 bases remaining between them. This CDR3 is 17 amino acids long. The CDR3 region is CASSLGGGNQGNSPLHF. DNA of the CDR3: TGCGCCAGCAGCTTGGGAGGTGGCAACCAGGGGAATTCACCCCTCCACTTT.

This chain links TRBV10-2 with TRBJ2-2; 11 bases fit TRBD1. The length of the CDR3 is 15 residues. J lost 5 bases, V lost 6 bases, and 5 bases had no gene match. Germline V gene data show CDR1 as WSHSY and CDR2 as SAAADI. The CDR3 region is CASRGQGARTGELFF. The CDR3 nucleotides read TGCGCCAGCAGAGGACAGGGGGCGCGGACCGGGGAGCTGTTTTTT.